A single sample gave rise to the 12 T cell receptor beta chains below, sequenced in a study of blood T cells in healthy people across ages (dated by TCRdb to the mid-2010s). Library preparation employed 5' RACE. The instrument was an Illumina HiSeq 2500. A second about 7 to 12 cycle PCR used a sample-barcoded 5' primer and a J-beta primer mix. TCRdb trimmed the raw reads at Q25, called clones with MiXCR and kept productive beta chains. When rows share a CDR3 protein, they turn into one entry using the most common DNA and genes. The sample contains 1.5 million to 2 million distinct CDR3 sequences, around 50% of them found a single time. Of the sample, roughly 2.1% is held by the ten largest clones. The sequencing input was blood. These receptors came from a middle-aged woman in good health.

This clonotype was observed a handful of times. The chain employs TRBV6-2 or TRBV6-3 and TRBJ2-6, with 9 positions matching TRBD1. CDR1 is MNHEY, CDR2 SVGEGT, per germline. CDR3 size: 17 residues. J lost 0 bases, V lost 7 bases, and 7 bases had no gene match. In nucleotides, the CDR3 is TGTGCCAGCATTGGGACAGGGCTTACCTCTGGGGCCAACGTCCTGACTTTC. It encodes CASIGTGLTSGANVLTF.

This chain uses TRBV20-1 with TRBJ2-4; 9 positions agree with TRBD1. The CDR3 is made up of 12 amino acids. Germline V gene sequence: CDR1 DFQATT, CDR2 SNEGSKA (reference sequence). V lost 4 bases and J lost 12; bases outside the gene matches: 7. In nucleotides, the CDR3 is TGCAGTGCTATTGGACAGGGGTTAGCTCAGTACTTC. Its translation: CSAIGQGLAQYF.

This clonotype occurred a few times. CDR3 coding DNA: TGTGCCAGCAGTGAAGATTTTCCGACACGTAACTATGGCTACACCTTC. As protein: CASSEDFPTRNYGYTF. The chain links TRBV25-1 to TRBJ1-2; the D is unclear. The CDR3 runs 16 residues. Trimming removed 2 bases at V and 1 base at J, with 14 bases between. The germline V gene has CDR1 MGHDK and CDR2 SYGVNS.

The chain is built from TRBV7-2 and TRBJ1-4; no definite D call. Germline CDR1 reads SGHTA; CDR2 reads FQGNSA. Trimming stripped 4 bases from V and 2 bases from J, with 14 bases between. The CDR3 covers 16 residues. CDR3 protein: CASSSQTMVTNEKLFF. CDR3 bases: TGTGCCAGCAGCTCCCAGACCATGGTGACTAATGAAAAACTGTTTTTT.

This clonotype was recorded a few times. CDR3 amino acids: CASSLTLLGNEQFF. DNA of the CDR3: TGCGCCAGCAGCCTCACCTTGTTGGGTAATGAGCAGTTCTTC. This rearrangement joins TRBV4-3 to TRBJ2-1; D call uncertain. Germline CDR1 LGHNA, CDR2 YSLEER. There are 14 residues in the CDR3. Trimming took 4 bases from V and 7 from J, leaving 14 bases between them.

The chain couples TRBV21-1 to TRBJ2-2. TRBV21-1 is recorded as a pseudogene. The CDR3 consists of 15 residues. For the CDR3, the DNA is TGTGCCAGCAGCAAAGCCAGGCGAAACACCGGGGAGCTGTTTTTT. Encoded protein: CASSKARRNTGELFF.

The rearrangement links TRBV7-2 to TRBJ1-2, with 10 nucleotides matching TRBD1. The germline gives CDR1 SGHTA, CDR2 FQGNSA. The ends lost 0 bases at V and 4 bases at J; junction bases unmatched: 2. The CDR3 totals 15 residues. The CDR3, as DNA: TGTGCCAGCAGCTTAGCGGGACAGGGGAGCTATGGCTACACCTTC. Its translation: CASSLAGQGSYGYTF.

The chain links TRBV20-1 to TRBJ2-3, with TRBD2 matching 9 bases. The CDR3 contains 14 residues. Germline V gives CDR1 DFQATT, CDR2 SNEGSKA (reference sequence). The ends lost 5 bases at V and 2 bases at J; junction bases unmatched: 5. The CDR3 bases are TGCAGTGCTGGTCGGACTAGCGCCACAGATACGCAGTATTTT. Translation: CSAGRTSATDTQYF.

The J gene is TRBJ1-6, the V gene TRBV6-5, with 8 bases identical to TRBD1. CDR3 length equals 12 residues. Germline CDR1 and CDR2: MNHEY and SVGAGI. Trimming removed 6 bases from V and 12 bases from J; junction bases left unmatched: 4. The CDR3 nucleotides read TGTGCCAGCAGCCTCGACAGGGGACCCCTCCACTTT. This sequence encodes CASSLDRGPLHF.

Notes on this clonotype: Sequence at one end of the junction differs from germline and may be a read error. The chain uses TRBV11-3 and TRBJ2-3; 7 bases match TRBD1. CDR3 length: 13 amino acids. CDR1 and CDR2 (germline): SGHNT, YENEEA. CDR3 in amino acids: CASSLGQADTRYF. For the CDR3, the DNA is TGTGCCAGCAGCCTCGGACAGGCAGATACGCGGTATTTT. The full variable domain, completed using reference TRBV11-3 and TRBJ2-3, is EAGVVQSPRYKIIEKKQPVAFWCNPISGHNTLYWYLQNLGQGPELLIRYENEEAVDDSQLPKDRFSAERLKGVDSTLKIQPAELGDSAVYLCASSLGQADTRYFGPGTRLTVL.

This chain connects TRBV7-8 to TRBJ2-1; no definite D call. The V and J ends lost 7 bases and 5 bases respectively, with 12 bases between them. Germline V gives CDR1 SGHVS, CDR2 FQNEAQ. The CDR3 has 13 amino acids. The CDR3 DNA reads TGTGCCAGCATCCAAGACTGGAACAATGAGCAGTTCTTC. Its protein is CASIQDWNNEQFF.

The chain employs TRBV7-2 and TRBJ1-2, with TRBD1 matching over 9 bases. The germline CDR1 and CDR2 sequences are SGHTA and FQGNSA. V lost 0 bases, J lost 6 bases, and 2 bases stayed unmatched. The CDR3 has 14 residues. The CDR3 sequence: CASSLAWTGDGYTF. CDR3 sequence (DNA): TGTGCCAGCAGCTTAGCATGGACAGGGGATGGCTACACCTTC.